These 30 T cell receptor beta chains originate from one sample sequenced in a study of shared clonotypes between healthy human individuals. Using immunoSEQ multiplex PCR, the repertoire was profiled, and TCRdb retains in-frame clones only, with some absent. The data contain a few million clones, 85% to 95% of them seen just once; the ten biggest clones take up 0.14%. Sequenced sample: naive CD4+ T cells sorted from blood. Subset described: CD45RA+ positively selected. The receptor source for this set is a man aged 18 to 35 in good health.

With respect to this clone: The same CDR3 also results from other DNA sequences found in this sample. CDR3 DNA sequence: TGTGCCAGCAGCCCCCGGCCGGGGTACGAGCAGTACTTC. It translates to CASSPRPGYEQYF. The gene calls are TRBV7-3 and TRBJ2-7, with a possible D match to TRBD2 (5 bases). Germline V gene lookup returns CDR1 SGHTA and CDR2 FQGTGA. V lost 5 bases and J lost 4, with 12 bases in between. The CDR3 sequence is 13 residues long.

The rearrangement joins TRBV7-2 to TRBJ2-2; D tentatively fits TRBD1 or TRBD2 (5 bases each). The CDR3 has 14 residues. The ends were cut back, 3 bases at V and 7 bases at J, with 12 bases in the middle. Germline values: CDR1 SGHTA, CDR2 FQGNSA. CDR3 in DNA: TGTGCCAGCAGCTTCGGGGCTGTCGGCGGGGAGCTGTTTTTT. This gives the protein CASSFGAVGGELFF.

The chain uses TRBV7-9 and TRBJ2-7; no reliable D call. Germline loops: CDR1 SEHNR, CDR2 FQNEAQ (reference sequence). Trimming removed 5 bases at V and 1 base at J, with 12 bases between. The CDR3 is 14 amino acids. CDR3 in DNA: TGTGCCAGCAGCCCAGATTTCGAATCCTACGAGCAGTACTTC. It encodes CASSPDFESYEQYF. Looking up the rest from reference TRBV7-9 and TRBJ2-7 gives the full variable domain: DTGVSQNPRHKITKRGQNVTFRCDPISEHNRLYWYRQTLGQGPEFLTYFQNEAQLEKSRLLSDRFSAERPKGSFSTLEIQRTEQGDSAMYLCASSPDFESYEQYFGPGTRLTVT.

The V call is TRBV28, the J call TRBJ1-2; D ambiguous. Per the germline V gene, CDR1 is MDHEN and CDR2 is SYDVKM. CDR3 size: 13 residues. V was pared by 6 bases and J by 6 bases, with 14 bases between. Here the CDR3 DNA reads TGTGCCAGCAGGCAGGACGTCCGGGATGGCTACACCTTC. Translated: CASRQDVRDGYTF.

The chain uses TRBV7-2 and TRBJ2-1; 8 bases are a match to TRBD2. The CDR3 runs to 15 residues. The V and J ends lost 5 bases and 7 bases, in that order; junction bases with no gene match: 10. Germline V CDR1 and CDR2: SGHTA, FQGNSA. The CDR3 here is CASSPTVAGRNEQFF. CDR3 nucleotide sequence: TGTGCCAGCAGCCCGACAGTAGCGGGGAGGAATGAGCAGTTCTTC.

CDR3: CASSARGTGVTLSNQPQHF. The CDR3 DNA follows: TGTGCCAGCAGTGCCCGCGGGACAGGTGTTACCCTTAGCAATCAGCCCCAGCATTTT. The chain recombines TRBV6-1 with TRBJ1-5; 8 nucleotides match TRBD1. This CDR3 comprises 19 residues. Trimming took 4 bases from V and 0 from J; bases not matched to a gene: 14. Per germline, CDR1 MNHNS and CDR2 SASEGT.

The CDR3 nucleotides are TGTGCCAGCAGTGAATGGGGACAGGGCAAACCGAACTATGGCTACACCTTC. Protein sequence: CASSEWGQGKPNYGYTF. The V call is TRBV6-1, the J call TRBJ1-2; 9 bases agree with TRBD1. Unmatched junction bases numbered 9, after V lost 2 bases and J lost 2 bases. The CDR3 sequence is 17 residues long. Germline V lookup: CDR1 MNHNS, CDR2 SASEGT.

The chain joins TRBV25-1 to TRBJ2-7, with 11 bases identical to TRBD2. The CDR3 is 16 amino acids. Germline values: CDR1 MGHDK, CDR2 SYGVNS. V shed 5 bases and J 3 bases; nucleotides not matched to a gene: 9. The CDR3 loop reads CASSSFIAGGGYEQYF. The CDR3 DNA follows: TGTGCCAGCAGTTCTTTCATAGCGGGAGGGGGCTACGAGCAGTACTTC.

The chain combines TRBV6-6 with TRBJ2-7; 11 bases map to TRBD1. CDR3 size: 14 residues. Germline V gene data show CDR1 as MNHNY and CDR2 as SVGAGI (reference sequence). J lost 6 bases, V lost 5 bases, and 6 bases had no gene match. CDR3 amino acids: CASSPGTGGTEQYF. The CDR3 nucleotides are TGTGCCAGCAGTCCAGGGACAGGGGGTACCGAGCAGTACTTC.

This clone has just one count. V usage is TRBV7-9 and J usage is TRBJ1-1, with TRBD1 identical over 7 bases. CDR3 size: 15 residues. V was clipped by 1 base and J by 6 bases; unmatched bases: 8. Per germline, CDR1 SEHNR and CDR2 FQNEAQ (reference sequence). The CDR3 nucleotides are TGTGCCAGCAGCTTAGGAGGTCAAGGGACAGCTGAAGCTTTCTTT. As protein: CASSLGGQGTAEAFF.

The CDR3 coding sequence is TGTGCCAGCAGCTTAGCGGGACTAGCGGGAGGAGAGACCCAGTACTTC. Protein: CASSLAGLAGGETQYF. This rearrangement joins TRBV11-2 to TRBJ2-5; 15 bases match TRBD2. Unmatched junction bases numbered 1, after V lost 1 base and J lost 4 bases. CDR3 length: 16 amino acids. Germline-derived CDR1 and CDR2 are SGHAT and FQNNGV.

CDR3 amino acids: CASRNSLRQTKSPLYEQYF. DNA of the CDR3: TGTGCAAGTCGCAATTCGCTTCGGCAGACAAAATCGCCCCTCTACGAGCAGTACTTC. V is TRBV12-2 and J is TRBJ2-7; the tabulated D call, TRBD1, remains unverified against the DNA. TRBV12-2 is noted as a pseudogene. The CDR3 runs to 19 residues.

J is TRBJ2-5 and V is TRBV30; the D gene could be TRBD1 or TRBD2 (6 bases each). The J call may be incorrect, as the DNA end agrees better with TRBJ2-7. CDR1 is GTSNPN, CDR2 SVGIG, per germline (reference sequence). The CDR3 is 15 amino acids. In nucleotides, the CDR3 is TGTGCCTGGGATGGGGGGACAACGCCAACTTACGAGCAGTACTTC. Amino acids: CAWDGGTTPTYEQYF.

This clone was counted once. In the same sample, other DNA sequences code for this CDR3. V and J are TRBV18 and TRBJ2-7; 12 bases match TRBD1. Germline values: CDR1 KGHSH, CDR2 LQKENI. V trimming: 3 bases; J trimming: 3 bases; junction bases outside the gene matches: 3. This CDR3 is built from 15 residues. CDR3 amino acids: CASSPGTGGVYEQYF. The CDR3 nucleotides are TGTGCCAGCTCACCCGGGACAGGGGGCGTCTACGAGCAGTACTTC. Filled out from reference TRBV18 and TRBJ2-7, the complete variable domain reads NAGVMQNPRHLVRRRGQEARLRCSPMKGHSHVYWYRQLPEEGLKFMVYLQKENIIDESGMPKERFSAEFPKEGPSILRIQQVVRGDSAAYFCASSPGTGGVYEQYFGPGTRLTVT.

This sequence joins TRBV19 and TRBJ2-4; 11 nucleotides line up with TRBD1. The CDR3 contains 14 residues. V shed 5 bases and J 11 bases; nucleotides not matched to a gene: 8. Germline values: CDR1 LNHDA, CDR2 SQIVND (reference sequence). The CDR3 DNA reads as TGTGCCAGTAGTCCCGGGACAGGGGGGTTGGTTCAGTACTTC. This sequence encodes CASSPGTGGLVQYF.

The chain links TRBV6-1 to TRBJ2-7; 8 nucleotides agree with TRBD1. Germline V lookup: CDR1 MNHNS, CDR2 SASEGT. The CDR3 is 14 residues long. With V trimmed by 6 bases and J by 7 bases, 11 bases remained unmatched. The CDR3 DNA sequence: TGTGCCAGCAGCCGCAGGGGGCCGGGGGATGAGCAGTACTTC. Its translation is CASSRRGPGDEQYF.

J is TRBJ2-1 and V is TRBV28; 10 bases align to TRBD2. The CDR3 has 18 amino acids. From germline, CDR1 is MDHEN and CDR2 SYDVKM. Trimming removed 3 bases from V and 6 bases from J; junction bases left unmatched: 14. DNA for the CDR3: TGTGCCAGCAGTTTGACCCCCCTCGGGAGCGGGAGGGCCAATGAGCAGTTCTTC. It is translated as CASSLTPLGSGRANEQFF.

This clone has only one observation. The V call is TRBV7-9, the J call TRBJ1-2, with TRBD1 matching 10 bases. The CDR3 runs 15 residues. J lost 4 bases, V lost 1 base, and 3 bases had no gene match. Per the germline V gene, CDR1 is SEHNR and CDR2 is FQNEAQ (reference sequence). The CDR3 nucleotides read TGTGCCAGCAGCTTAGAGACAGGGGGCGGCTATGGCTACACCTTC. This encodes CASSLETGGGYGYTF.

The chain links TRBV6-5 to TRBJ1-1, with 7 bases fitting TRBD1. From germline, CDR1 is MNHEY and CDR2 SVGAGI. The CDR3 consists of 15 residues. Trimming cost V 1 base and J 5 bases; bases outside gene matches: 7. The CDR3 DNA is TGTGCCAGCAGTTACTATTCACAGGGGAGTACTGAAGCTTTCTTT. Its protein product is CASSYYSQGSTEAFF.

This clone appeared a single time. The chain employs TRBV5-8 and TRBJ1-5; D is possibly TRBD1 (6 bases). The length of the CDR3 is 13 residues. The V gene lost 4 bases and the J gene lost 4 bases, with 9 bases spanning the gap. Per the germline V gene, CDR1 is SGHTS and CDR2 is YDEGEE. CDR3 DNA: TGTGCCAGCAGCCTCAGGGGAAATCAGCCCCAGCATTTT. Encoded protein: CASSLRGNQPQHF.

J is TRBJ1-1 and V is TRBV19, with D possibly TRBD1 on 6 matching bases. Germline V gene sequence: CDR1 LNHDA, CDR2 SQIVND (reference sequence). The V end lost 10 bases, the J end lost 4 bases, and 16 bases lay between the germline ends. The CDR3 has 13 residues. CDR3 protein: CATTQGFRTEAFF. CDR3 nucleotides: TGTGCCACCACGCAGGGGTTTCGCACTGAAGCTTTCTTT.

The CDR3 nucleotides read TGTGCCAGCAGCCCGATCGTGGCAGGGACTGGAAACACCATATATTTT. It codes for CASSPIVAGTGNTIYF. This rearrangement joins TRBV14 to TRBJ1-3, with D maybe TRBD1 (5 bases). Trimming took 4 bases from V and 2 from J, leaving 15 bases between them. The CDR3 runs to 16 residues. Germline assignment: CDR1 SGHDN and CDR2 FVKESK.

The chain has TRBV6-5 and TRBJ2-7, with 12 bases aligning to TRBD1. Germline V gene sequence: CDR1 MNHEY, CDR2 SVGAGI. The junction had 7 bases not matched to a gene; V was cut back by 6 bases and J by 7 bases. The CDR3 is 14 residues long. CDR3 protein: CASRRGQGAWEQYF. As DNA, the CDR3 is TGTGCCAGCAGGCGGGGACAGGGGGCCTGGGAGCAGTACTTC.

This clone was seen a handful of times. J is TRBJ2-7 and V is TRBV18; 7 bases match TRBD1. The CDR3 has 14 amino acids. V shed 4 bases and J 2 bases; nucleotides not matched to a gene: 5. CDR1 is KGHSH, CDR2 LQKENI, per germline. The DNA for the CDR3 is TGTGCCAGCTCACTATGGGACAGAACCTACGAGCAGTACTTC. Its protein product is CASSLWDRTYEQYF.

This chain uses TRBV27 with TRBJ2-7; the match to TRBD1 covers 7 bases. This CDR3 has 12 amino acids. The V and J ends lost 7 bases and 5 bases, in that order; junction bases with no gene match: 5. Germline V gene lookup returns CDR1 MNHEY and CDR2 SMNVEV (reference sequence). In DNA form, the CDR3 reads TGTGCCAGCACGACAGGGTCCAACGAGCAGTACTTC. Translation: CASTTGSNEQYF.

The CDR3 sequence is CASLEVSGGNEQYF. The DNA of the CDR3 is TGTGCCAGCTTAGAGGTTAGCGGTGGCAACGAGCAGTACTTC. This chain joins TRBV7-2 and TRBJ2-7; weak D call: TRBD2 (6 bases). Germline V gene lookup returns CDR1 SGHTA and CDR2 FQGNSA. V was clipped by 8 bases and J by 5 bases, with 19 bases between them. The length of the CDR3 is 14 residues.

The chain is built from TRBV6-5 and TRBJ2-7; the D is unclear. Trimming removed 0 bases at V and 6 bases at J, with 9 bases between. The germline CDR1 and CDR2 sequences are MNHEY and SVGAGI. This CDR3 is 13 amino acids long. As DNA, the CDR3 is TGTGCCAGCAGTTACTCGACTGATGGCGAGCAGTACTTC. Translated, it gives CASSYSTDGEQYF.

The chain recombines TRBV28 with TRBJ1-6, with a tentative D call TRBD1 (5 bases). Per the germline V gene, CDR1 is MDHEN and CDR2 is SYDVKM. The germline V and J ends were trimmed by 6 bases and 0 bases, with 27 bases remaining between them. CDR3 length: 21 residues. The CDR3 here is CASSPHRSGSLFSSYNSPLHF. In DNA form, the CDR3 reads TGTGCCAGCAGCCCCCACCGGTCAGGGAGCCTATTCAGCTCCTATAATTCACCCCTCCACTTT.

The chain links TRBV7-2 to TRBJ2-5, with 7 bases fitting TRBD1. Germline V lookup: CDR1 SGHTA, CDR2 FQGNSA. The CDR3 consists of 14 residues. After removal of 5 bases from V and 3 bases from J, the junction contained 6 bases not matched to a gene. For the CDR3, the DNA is TGTGCCAGCAGCCGATATGGACAGGAAGAGACCCAGTACTTC. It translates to CASSRYGQEETQYF.

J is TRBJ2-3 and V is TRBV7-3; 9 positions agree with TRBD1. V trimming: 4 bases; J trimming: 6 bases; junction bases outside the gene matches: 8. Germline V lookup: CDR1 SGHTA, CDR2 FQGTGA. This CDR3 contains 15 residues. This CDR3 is CASSSMGQGGDTQYF. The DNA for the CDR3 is TGTGCCAGCAGCTCAATGGGACAGGGTGGGGATACGCAGTATTTT.